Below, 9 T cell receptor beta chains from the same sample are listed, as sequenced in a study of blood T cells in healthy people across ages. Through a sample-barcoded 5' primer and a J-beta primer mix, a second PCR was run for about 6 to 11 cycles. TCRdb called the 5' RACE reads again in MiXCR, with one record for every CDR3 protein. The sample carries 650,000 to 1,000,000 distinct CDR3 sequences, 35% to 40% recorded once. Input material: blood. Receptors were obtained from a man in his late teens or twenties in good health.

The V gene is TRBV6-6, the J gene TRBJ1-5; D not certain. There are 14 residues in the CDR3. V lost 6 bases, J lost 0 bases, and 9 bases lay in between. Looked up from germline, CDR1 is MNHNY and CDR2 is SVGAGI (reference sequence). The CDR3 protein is CASRPDYSNQPQHF. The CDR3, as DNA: TGTGCCAGCAGGCCAGATTATAGCAATCAGCCCCAGCATTTT.

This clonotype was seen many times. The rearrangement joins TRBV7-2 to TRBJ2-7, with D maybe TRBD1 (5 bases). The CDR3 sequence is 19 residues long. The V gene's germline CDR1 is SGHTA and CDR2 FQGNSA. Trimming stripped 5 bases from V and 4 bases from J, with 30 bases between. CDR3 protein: CASSLGVGWTPKLVYEQYF. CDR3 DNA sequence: TGTGCCAGCAGCCTAGGGGTGGGGTGGACACCCAAGCTCGTATACGAGCAGTACTTC.

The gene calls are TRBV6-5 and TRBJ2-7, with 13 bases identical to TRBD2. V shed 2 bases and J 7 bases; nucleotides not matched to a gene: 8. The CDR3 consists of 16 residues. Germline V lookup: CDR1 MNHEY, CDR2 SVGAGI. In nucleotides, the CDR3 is TGTGCCAGCAGTTACGGGACTAGCGGGAAGGCGGGTGAGCAGTACTTC. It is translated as CASSYGTSGKAGEQYF.

The DNA for the CDR3 is TGTGCCAGCACCAAGGACGGACCGAACACCGGGGAGCTGTTTTTT. Encoded protein: CASTKDGPNTGELFF. This chain links TRBV12-3 or TRBV12-4 with TRBJ2-2; no clear D. This CDR3 is built from 15 residues. Deletions cut 7 bases from V and 0 bases from J, with 12 bases between.

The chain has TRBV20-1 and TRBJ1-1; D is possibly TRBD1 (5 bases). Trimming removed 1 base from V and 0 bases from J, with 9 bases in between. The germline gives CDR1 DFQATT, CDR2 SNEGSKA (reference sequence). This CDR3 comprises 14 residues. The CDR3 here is CSARGGALNTEAFF. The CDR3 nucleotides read TGCAGTGCTAGAGGTGGGGCTCTGAACACTGAAGCTTTCTTT.

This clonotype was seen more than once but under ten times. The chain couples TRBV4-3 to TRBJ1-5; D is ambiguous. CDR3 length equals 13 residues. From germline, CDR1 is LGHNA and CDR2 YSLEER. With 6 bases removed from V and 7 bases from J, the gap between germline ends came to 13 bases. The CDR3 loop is CASSPGLWQPQHF. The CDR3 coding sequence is TGCGCCAGCAGTCCCGGTCTCTGGCAGCCCCAGCATTTT.

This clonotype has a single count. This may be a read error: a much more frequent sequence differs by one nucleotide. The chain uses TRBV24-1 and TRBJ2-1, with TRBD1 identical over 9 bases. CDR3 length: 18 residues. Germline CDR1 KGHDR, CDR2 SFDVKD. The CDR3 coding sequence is TGTACCACCAGTGATGACGGGACAGGGTGGCCTACAGCAAATGAGCAGTTCTTC. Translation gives CTTSDDGTGWPTANEQFF.

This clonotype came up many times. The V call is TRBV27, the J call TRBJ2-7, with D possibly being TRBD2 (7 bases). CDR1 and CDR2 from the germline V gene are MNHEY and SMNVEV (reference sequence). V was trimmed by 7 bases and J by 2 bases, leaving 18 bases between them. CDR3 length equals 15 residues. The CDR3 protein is CASTKGGEGTYEQYF. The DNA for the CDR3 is TGTGCCAGCACCAAGGGGGGGGAAGGGACCTACGAGCAGTACTTC.

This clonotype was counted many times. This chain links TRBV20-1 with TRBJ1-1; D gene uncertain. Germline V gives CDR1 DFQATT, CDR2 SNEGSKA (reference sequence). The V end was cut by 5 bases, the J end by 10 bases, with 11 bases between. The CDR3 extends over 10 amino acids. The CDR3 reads CSAQQVGAFF. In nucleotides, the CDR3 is TGCAGTGCTCAGCAGGTGGGAGCTTTCTTT.